What follows are 24 T cell receptor beta chains derived from one specimen sequenced in a study of T cells in Graves' hyperthyroidism and ophthalmopathy. TCR beta CDR3 sequences were amplified from RNA transcripts. The HTBI primer set was used in a first-round RT-PCR of the TCR CDR3. In TCRdb, the multiplex PCR reads were re-called with MiXCR into one record per CDR3 protein. The sample includes 500,000 or so distinct CDR3 sequences, approximately 17% seen only once; the top ten take around 17%. Sequenced input: blood. The receptor set was obtained from a woman between 18 and 30 years old with Graves' ophthalmopathy.

This clonotype was counted many times. This chain links TRBV20-1 with TRBJ1-1, with 8 bases identical to TRBD1. The CDR3 loop spans 9 amino acids. Germline V lookup: CDR1 DFQATT, CDR2 SNEGSKA (reference sequence). V lost 8 bases and J lost 8; bases outside the gene matches: 1. The CDR3: CSWDREAFF. The DNA for the CDR3 is TGCAGTTGGGACAGGGAAGCTTTCTTT.

This sequence joins TRBV30 and TRBJ2-3; D unclear. V was shortened by 1 base and J by 2 bases, with 13 bases between the two germline ends. CDR1 and CDR2 (germline): GTSNPN, SVGIG (reference sequence). The CDR3 totals 15 residues. CDR3 coding DNA: TGTGCCTGGAGTGCACGTGGCAGGAACACAGATACGCAGTATTTT. Its protein is CAWSARGRNTDTQYF.

V usage is TRBV18 and J usage is TRBJ2-2, with D perhaps assigned TRBD1 or TRBD2 (5 bases each). Germline V gives CDR1 KGHSH, CDR2 LQKENI. V was shortened by 5 bases and J by 6 bases, with 13 bases between the two germline ends. The CDR3 covers 14 residues. The CDR3 region is CASSTEAQAGELFF. Here the CDR3 DNA reads TGTGCCAGCTCAACGGAGGCACAGGCCGGGGAGCTGTTTTTT.

The table lists this clonotype with many counts. The rearrangement uses TRBV6-2 or TRBV6-3 and TRBJ2-7; tentatively, D is TRBD2 (5 bases). The length of the CDR3 is 15 residues. Germline V lookup: CDR1 MNHEY, CDR2 SVGEGT. Trimming took 5 bases from V and 3 from J, leaving 17 bases between them. The CDR3 nucleotides read TGTGCCAGCAGTCCTTCGGGATCCCAAAACTACGAGCAGTACTTC. It yields the protein CASSPSGSQNYEQYF.

Points on this clonotype: Since a much larger clone is just one base distant, this may be a read error. The chain joins TRBV6-1 to TRBJ2-2; 10 bases align to TRBD2. CDR3 length equals 16 residues. CDR1 and CDR2 from the germline V gene are MNHNS and SASEGT. The CDR3 DNA reads TGTGCCAGCAGACTAGCGGGGCCATCGAACACCGGGGGGCTGTTTTTT. Translated: CASRLAGPSNTGGLFF.

A few counts support this clonotype. CDR3 region: CASSPAEGTNEKLFF. CDR3 in DNA: TGTGCCAGCAGTCCCGCAGAGGGGACTAATGAAAAACTGTTTTTT. The chain uses TRBV27 and TRBJ1-4, with a tentative D call TRBD1 (5 bases). Germline V gives CDR1 MNHEY, CDR2 SMNVEV (reference sequence). The CDR3 totals 15 residues. V was trimmed by 5 bases and J by 2 bases, leaving 12 bases between them.

At least ten counts were recorded for this clonotype. CDR3 nucleotides: TGCGCCAGCAGCTTGTCCCCTACCACTGAAGCTTTCTTT. Translating gives CASSLSPTTEAFF. The J gene is TRBJ1-1, the V gene TRBV5-1; D uncertain. The CDR3 extends over 13 amino acids. CDR1 and CDR2 from the germline V gene are SGHRS and YFSETQ. Trimming pared 1 base from V and 4 bases from J, leaving 8 bases between.

The sample holds many counts of this clonotype. The genes are TRBV6-1 and TRBJ2-3, with D maybe TRBD1 (5 bases). Germline values: CDR1 MNHNS, CDR2 SASEGT. The germline V and J ends were trimmed by 2 bases and 1 base, with 7 bases remaining between them. The CDR3 totals 14 residues. The CDR3 DNA sequence: TGTGCCAGCAGTGAATCAGGGCGCACAGATACGCAGTATTTT. Protein: CASSESGRTDTQYF.

This clonotype was observed a handful of times. This chain uses TRBV6-1 with TRBJ1-2, with TRBD1 as a possible D gene (6 bases). Trimming removed 5 bases at V and 4 bases at J, with 11 bases between. The CDR3 runs 13 residues. The germline CDR1 and CDR2 sequences are MNHNS and SASEGT. CDR3 DNA sequence: TGTGCCAGCAGTAGGGGGACAACCTATGGCTACACCTTC. Protein sequence: CASSRGTTYGYTF.

This clonotype was counted at least ten times. The chain carries TRBV5-5 and TRBJ2-2, with 7 bases identical to TRBD1. With 0 bases clipped from V and 4 bases from J, the junction kept 3 bases outside the gene matches. CDR1 is SGHKS, CDR2 YYEKEE, per germline (reference sequence). This CDR3 is built from 15 residues. CDR3 protein: CASSLAGDSTGELFF. CDR3 DNA: TGTGCCAGCAGCTTGGCCGGGGACAGCACCGGGGAGCTGTTTTTT.

This clonotype was seen many times. The chain couples TRBV6-2 or TRBV6-3 to TRBJ2-5, with a tentative D call TRBD1 (5 bases). The CDR3 loop spans 15 amino acids. V was cut by 6 bases and J by 3 bases, with 17 bases left in between. CDR1 is MNHEY and CDR2 is SVGEGT in the germline V gene. CDR3: CASRTFQGKEETQYF. The CDR3 nucleotides are TGTGCCAGCAGAACATTTCAGGGAAAGGAAGAGACCCAGTACTTC.

The chain couples TRBV7-6 to TRBJ2-5; TRBD2 is a possible D gene (5 bases). The germline V gene has CDR1 SGHVS and CDR2 FNYEAQ. The CDR3 spans 15 residues. Trimming stripped 1 base from V and 4 bases from J, with 13 bases between. CDR3 nucleotides: TGTGCCAGCAGCTTAGGAGGGCGTTACCGAGAGACCCAGTACTTC. This sequence encodes CASSLGGRYRETQYF.

This clonotype was observed a few times. One end of the junction does not line up with germline, which may come from a read error. The chain is built from TRBV3-1 and TRBJ1-2, with D hard to call. CDR3 length: 9 residues. Per the germline V gene, CDR1 is LGHDT and CDR2 is YNNKEL (reference sequence). CDR3 bases: TGTGCCACCCCCGGGTCCCCCTCCTTC. It translates to CATPGSPSF.

There are many counts of this clonotype. The V call is TRBV6-5, the J call TRBJ2-3; D is tentatively TRBD1 or TRBD2 (5 bases each). V was pared by 0 bases and J by 3 bases, with 10 bases between. This CDR3 comprises 15 residues. Germline CDR1 MNHEY, CDR2 SVGAGI. CDR3 protein: CASSYSAGRTDTQYF. DNA for the CDR3: TGTGCCAGCAGTTACTCGGCAGGGAGAACAGATACGCAGTATTTT.

In the case of this clonotype: This may be a read error, as it is one base from a much larger clone. J is TRBJ1-4 and V is TRBV29-1, with TRBD1 as a possible D gene (6 bases). V was trimmed by 7 bases and J by 9 bases, leaving 18 bases between them. Germline-derived CDR1 and CDR2 are SQVTM and ANQGSEA. This CDR3 has 13 residues. In DNA, the CDR3 is TGCAGCGCCACCCGGGACAAGAGGAAAAAACTGTTTTTT. This sequence encodes CSATRDKRKKLFF.

This clonotype has a count of ten or more. The V and J genes are TRBV27 and TRBJ1-2; D not certain. Germline V lookup: CDR1 MNHEY, CDR2 SMNVEV (reference sequence). Trimming stripped 2 bases from V and 5 bases from J, with 9 bases between. The length of the CDR3 is 13 residues. CDR3 DNA: TGTGCCAGCAGTTTAGTGGCAGGATATGGCTACACCTTC. Protein product: CASSLVAGYGYTF.

This clonotype was found once. V usage is TRBV6-2 or TRBV6-3 and J usage is TRBJ2-2, with 8 bases aligning to TRBD2. The germline CDR1 and CDR2 sequences are MNHEY and SVGEGT. The CDR3 is 16 residues long. Trimming cost V 5 bases and J 7 bases; bases outside gene matches: 12. This CDR3 reads CASSPIRGGQGGELFF. CDR3 DNA sequence: TGTGCCAGCAGTCCCATCCGCGGGGGGCAAGGCGGGGAGCTGTTTTTT.

In this sample, this clonotype turned up many times. The chain joins TRBV28 to TRBJ1-2; D gene unclear. This CDR3 spans 14 amino acids. The V and J ends lost 3 bases and 1 base respectively, with 9 bases between them. Looked up from germline, CDR1 is MDHEN and CDR2 is SYDVKM. CDR3 sequence (DNA): TGTGCCAGCAGTTTGACTTCCGTTAACTATGGCTACACCTTC. Translation gives CASSLTSVNYGYTF.

This clonotype was detected ten times or more. The rearrangement links TRBV7-8 to TRBJ1-1; a possible D gene is TRBD1 (5 bases). V lost 1 base and J 2 bases, leaving 8 bases between the germline ends. CDR3 size: 14 residues. Germline assignment: CDR1 SGHVS and CDR2 FQNEAQ. The DNA of the CDR3 is TGTGCCAGCAGCTTAGGGGGGTCCAACACTGAAGCTTTCTTT. Amino acid sequence: CASSLGGSNTEAFF.

This clonotype has ten or more counts. This chain connects TRBV6-1 to TRBJ1-2, with no clear D. Germline CDR1 MNHNS, CDR2 SASEGT. The CDR3 is made up of 12 amino acids. The ends were cut back, 0 bases at V and 1 base at J, with 0 bases in the middle. CDR3: CASSEANYGYTF. CDR3 DNA: TGTGCCAGCAGTGAAGCTAACTATGGCTACACCTTC.

V is TRBV5-4 and J is TRBJ2-4; maybe TRBD2 (7 bases). Trimming left V 0 bases short and J 5 bases short, with 12 bases between. The CDR3 covers 15 residues. CDR1 and CDR2 (germline): SGHNT, YYREEE (reference sequence). CDR3 bases: TGTGCCAGCAGCTTGGAGACGGGGGGCGAAAACATTCAGTACTTC. Amino acids: CASSLETGGENIQYF.

As for this clonotype: At one of its ends the junction is not consistent with the germline gene, which may arise from a read error. V is TRBV29-1 and J is TRBJ1-1, with 8 bases matching TRBD1. The CDR3 is 13 amino acids. Germline values: CDR1 SQVTM, CDR2 ANQGSEA. CDR3 sequence (DNA): TGCAGCGCGCGACAGGGGATGAACGCTGAAGCTTTCTTT. Translating gives CSARQGMNAEAFF. Variable domain in full (rest from reference TRBV29-1 and TRBJ1-1): SAVISQKPSRDICQRGTSLTIQCQVDSQVTMMFWYRQQPGQSLTLIATANQGSEATYESGFVIDKFPISRPNLTFSTLTVSNMSPEDSSIYLCSARQGMNAEAFFGQGTRLTVV.

This clonotype has at least ten counts. The chain recombines TRBV7-8 with TRBJ2-7; possibly TRBD1 for D (5 bases). The CDR3 loop spans 15 amino acids. Deletions cut 1 base from V and 0 bases from J, with 10 bases between. The germline V gene has CDR1 SGHVS and CDR2 FQNEAQ. In DNA form, the CDR3 reads TGTGCCAGCAGCTTAGGACAGCCTTACTCCTACGAGCAGTACTTC. It yields the protein CASSLGQPYSYEQYF.

CDR3 region: CASSVLGGTSGRNEQFF. CDR3 DNA: TGTGCCAGCAGCGTATTAGGTGGGACTAGCGGGAGGAATGAGCAGTTCTTC. The chain couples TRBV9 to TRBJ2-1; 15 bases match TRBD2. There are 17 residues in the CDR3. V gave up 1 base and J gave up 7 bases; unmatched junction bases: 6. Germline lookup yields CDR1 SGDLS and CDR2 YYNGEE.